Listed here are 21 T cell receptor beta chains from one sample, sequenced in a study of T cell responses to AZD1222 COVID-19 vaccine listed by TCRdb under 2021. The time point label, as the study defines it: baseline before first vaccination. The protocol used for the library was the immunoSEQ multiplex PCR assay. TCRdb took over this immuneACCESS table, retaining in-frame rearrangements with V and J assigned. Such tables are incomplete; in checked studies, under half of the missing clones stem from an unresolved V gene, and the remainder is unexplained. This sample is represented by a few hundred thousand clones; roughly 93% of them were singletons. The ten largest make up about 0.5% of the sample. Sample: peripheral blood, taken on day 0 of AZD1222 vaccination. Receptor source: an adult in good health.

The chain carries TRBV21-1 and TRBJ1-2. TRBV21-1 is labeled a pseudogene. The CDR3 extends over 13 amino acids. Here the CDR3 reads CASSTWRGMVYTF. The DNA for the CDR3 is TGTGCCAGCAGCACCTGGCGAGGGATGGTCTACACCTTC.

The chain recombines TRBV7-9 with TRBJ2-5; maybe TRBD1 (5 bases). This CDR3 comprises 16 residues. Trimming shortened V by 5 bases and J by 2 bases, and 18 bases separated the two germline ends. Germline assignment: CDR1 SEHNR and CDR2 FQNEAQ (reference sequence). Here the CDR3 DNA reads TGTGCCAGCAGCATAGACAGCCTTCTGGGGCAAGAGACCCAGTACTTC. Translation: CASSIDSLLGQETQYF. The full variable domain, with the rest looked up from reference TRBV7-9 and TRBJ2-5, is DTGVSQNPRHKITKRGQNVTFRCDPISEHNRLYWYRQTLGQGPEFLTYFQNEAQLEKSRLLSDRFSAERPKGSFSTLEIQRTEQGDSAMYLCASSIDSLLGQETQYFGPGTRLLVL.

This chain links TRBV28 with TRBJ2-5; TRBD1 matches at 7 bases. Germline V CDR1 and CDR2: MDHEN, SYDVKM. This CDR3 has 14 amino acids. Trimming cost V 4 bases and J 5 bases; bases outside gene matches: 7. The CDR3 here is CASSSRQGWETQYF. CDR3 DNA: TGTGCCAGCAGTTCTCGACAGGGTTGGGAGACCCAGTACTTC.

This clone was counted a few times. V is TRBV7-3 and J is TRBJ2-7, with 7 nucleotides matching TRBD1. V was clipped by 5 bases and J by 6 bases; unmatched bases: 7. The CDR3 length is 13 residues. Germline V lookup: CDR1 SGHTA, CDR2 FQGTGA. Here the CDR3 DNA reads TGTGCCAGCAGCCTATCACAGGGGCGCGAGCAGTACTTC. As protein: CASSLSQGREQYF.

This chain joins TRBV29-1 and TRBJ2-5, with 8 positions matching TRBD1. J gave up 1 base and V 7 bases, and 2 bases lay outside the gene matches. This CDR3 has 12 residues. CDR1 and CDR2 from the germline V gene are SQVTM and ANQGSEA. The CDR3 DNA follows: TGCAGCGGGACAGGGATCCAAGAGACCCAGTACTTC. This codes for CSGTGIQETQYF. The full variable domain, completed using reference TRBV29-1 and TRBJ2-5, is SAVISQKPSRDICQRGTSLTIQCQVDSQVTMMFWYRQQPGQSLTLIATANQGSEATYESGFVIDKFPISRPNLTFSTLTVSNMSPEDSSIYLCSGTGIQETQYFGPGTRLLVL.

With regard to this clone: The same CDR3 arises from other DNA sequences in this sample as well. The chain uses TRBV7-9 and TRBJ1-5, with 8 nucleotides matching TRBD1. V was pared by 4 bases and J by 4 bases, with 3 bases of the junction left unmatched. Germline V gene sequence: CDR1 SEHNR, CDR2 FQNEAQ (reference sequence). The CDR3 has 14 amino acids. The DNA for the CDR3 is TGTGCCAGCAGCTCTGGGACAGGTAATCAGCCCCAGCATTTT. This sequence encodes CASSSGTGNQPQHF.

The chain is built from TRBV28 and TRBJ1-5; 9 positions agree with TRBD1. Germline CDR1 and CDR2: MDHEN and SYDVKM. The CDR3 has 11 residues. V dropped 5 bases and J dropped 16; count of bases not matched to a gene: 6. CDR3 amino acids: CASSIGTGRHF. CDR3 in DNA: TGTGCCAGCAGTATTGGGACAGGGCGACATTTT.

Written as DNA, the CDR3 is TGTGCCAGCAGTTTATCCCCTATCTATGGCTACACCTTC. Translated, it gives CASSLSPIYGYTF. The chain is built from TRBV28 and TRBJ1-2, with D hard to call. The length of the CDR3 is 13 residues. V lost 1 base and J 4 bases, leaving 7 bases between the germline ends. The germline V gene has CDR1 MDHEN and CDR2 SYDVKM.

Notes on this clone: At the DNA level, this CDR3 is encoded by other sequences in the same sample as well. The chain's CDR3 is CASSRTGTSTDTQYF. As DNA, the CDR3 is TGTGCCAGCAGCCGGACAGGGACAAGCACAGATACGCAGTATTTT. The rearrangement links TRBV14 to TRBJ2-3; the match to TRBD1 covers 8 bases. The V and J ends lost 4 bases and 0 bases, in that order; junction bases with no gene match: 3. Per the germline V gene, CDR1 is SGHDN and CDR2 is FVKESK. This CDR3 comprises 15 residues.

The chain is built from TRBV5-5 and TRBJ1-5; TRBD1 aligns across 9 bases. V trimming: 0 bases; J trimming: 5 bases; junction bases outside the gene matches: 6. This CDR3 has 16 amino acids. Germline CDR1 is SGHKS and CDR2 is YYEKEE (reference sequence). The CDR3 protein is CASSLATGGLDQPQHF. The CDR3 DNA follows: TGTGCCAGCAGCTTGGCTACAGGGGGCCTAGATCAGCCCCAGCATTTT.

The gene calls are TRBV4-2 and TRBJ1-6; D remains ambiguous. CDR3 size: 14 residues. CDR1 and CDR2 from the germline V gene are LGHNA and YNFKEQ. V lost 1 base to trimming and J lost 7 bases, with 8 bases between them. The CDR3, as DNA: TGTGCCAGCAGCCAAGGGGTGGAGAATTCACCCCTCCACTTT. Encoded protein: CASSQGVENSPLHF.

The chain combines TRBV15 with TRBJ2-7; the match to TRBD2 covers 7 bases. Looked up from germline, CDR1 is LNHNV and CDR2 is YYDKDF (reference sequence). With 0 bases clipped from V and 5 bases from J, the junction kept 7 bases outside the gene matches. The length of the CDR3 is 15 residues. The CDR3 region has the DNA TGTGCCACCAGCAGAGAGTCGGGGGGAGTCGACGAGCAGTACTTC. Protein product: CATSRESGGVDEQYF.

The chain uses TRBV2 and TRBJ2-5, with 12 bases matching TRBD1. CDR1 and CDR2 (germline): SNHLY, FYNNEI. The junction had 5 bases not matched to a gene; V was cut back by 7 bases and J by 5 bases. CDR3 length: 14 amino acids. The CDR3 coding sequence is TGTGCCAGCATGTGGGACAGGGGGCAGGAGACCCAGTACTTC. Translation gives CASMWDRGQETQYF.

The genes are TRBV15 and TRBJ2-7; TRBD2 agrees at 7 bases. Losses at the gene ends were 0 bases for V and 13 bases for J; bases not matched to a gene: 12. Per the germline V gene, CDR1 is LNHNV and CDR2 is YYDKDF (reference sequence). The CDR3 sequence is 14 residues long. The CDR3 spells CATSRDRSSGGGYF. The CDR3 coding sequence is TGTGCCACCAGCAGAGATCGGTCTAGCGGAGGTGGTTACTTC. The full variable domain, rest sourced from reference TRBV15 and TRBJ2-7, is DAMVIQNPRYQVTQFGKPVTLSCSQTLNHNVMYWYQQKSSQAPKLLFHYYDKDFNNEADTPDNFQSRRPNTSFCFLDIRSPGLGDTAMYLCATSRDRSSGGGYFGPGTRLTVT.

This clone has just one count. The chain recombines TRBV28 with TRBJ2-7; D possibly corresponds to TRBD1 (6 bases). Trimming removed 8 bases at V and 5 bases at J, with 16 bases between. This CDR3 comprises 13 residues. Germline CDR1 reads MDHEN; CDR2 reads SYDVKM. The CDR3 protein is CASLLQGYHEQYF. The CDR3 bases are TGTGCCAGCCTATTGCAGGGGTACCACGAGCAGTACTTC.

This chain uses TRBV28 with TRBJ2-1, with TRBD2 as a possible D gene (6 bases). The CDR3 contains 13 residues. CDR1 and CDR2 from the germline V gene are MDHEN and SYDVKM. V lost 6 bases and J lost 9, with 15 bases in between. CDR3 DNA sequence: TGTGCCAGCAGCCAATACGGGAGCGGTGAGCAGTTCTTC. It specifies CASSQYGSGEQFF.

The V and J genes are TRBV19 and TRBJ1-5; D unresolved. The length of the CDR3 is 15 residues. Germline assignment: CDR1 LNHDA and CDR2 SQIVND (reference sequence). The V end was cut by 3 bases, the J end by 3 bases, with 12 bases between. The CDR3 sequence is CASSIKGRDNQPQHF. CDR3 nucleotide sequence: TGTGCCAGTAGTATTAAGGGAAGGGACAATCAGCCCCAGCATTTT.

This clone was seen just once. This chain links TRBV5-1 with TRBJ1-1; D gene unclear. V gave up 0 bases and J gave up 1 base, with 10 bases separating them. Germline V gene data show CDR1 as SGHRS and CDR2 as YFSETQ. The CDR3 length is 15 residues. Here the CDR3 reads CASSLGGPGNTEAFF. The CDR3, as DNA: TGCGCCAGCAGCTTGGGGGGTCCGGGGAACACTGAAGCTTTCTTT.

This clone was seen once. The chain couples TRBV19 to TRBJ2-7, with D possibly being TRBD2 (6 bases). This CDR3 comprises 17 residues. Germline V gene lookup returns CDR1 LNHDA and CDR2 SQIVND (reference sequence). Trimming removed 1 base from V and 2 bases from J, with 18 bases in between. The CDR3 DNA follows: TGTGCCAGTAGTATAGCCTCATCCGGGACTGCCCCCTACGAGCAGTACTTC. Translated: CASSIASSGTAPYEQYF. Variable domain in full (rest from reference TRBV19 and TRBJ2-7): DGGITQSPKYLFRKEGQNVTLSCEQNLNHDAMYWYRQDPGQGLRLIYYSQIVNDFQKGDIAEGYSVSREKKESFPLTVTSAQKNPTAFYLCASSIASSGTAPYEQYFGPGTRLTVT.

This clone was counted once. The V call is TRBV5-4, the J call TRBJ2-3; tentative D call: TRBD1 (6 bases). Germline V gene data show CDR1 as SGHNT and CDR2 as YYREEE (reference sequence). The CDR3 spans 16 residues. V was trimmed by 4 bases and J by 3 bases, leaving 18 bases between them. The CDR3: CASSPQGDLRTDTQYF. In DNA, the CDR3 is TGTGCCAGCAGCCCACAGGGTGATTTAAGGACAGATACGCAGTATTTT.

The rearrangement joins TRBV24-1 to TRBJ2-1, with D possibly being TRBD2 (5 bases). The CDR3 runs 15 residues. The germline V gene has CDR1 KGHDR and CDR2 SFDVKD. V was shortened by 5 bases and J by 4 bases, with 14 bases between the two germline ends. CDR3 in DNA: TGTGCCACCAGTGCCTCGGGGTCGGGATACAATGAGCAGTTCTTC. It is translated as CATSASGSGYNEQFF.